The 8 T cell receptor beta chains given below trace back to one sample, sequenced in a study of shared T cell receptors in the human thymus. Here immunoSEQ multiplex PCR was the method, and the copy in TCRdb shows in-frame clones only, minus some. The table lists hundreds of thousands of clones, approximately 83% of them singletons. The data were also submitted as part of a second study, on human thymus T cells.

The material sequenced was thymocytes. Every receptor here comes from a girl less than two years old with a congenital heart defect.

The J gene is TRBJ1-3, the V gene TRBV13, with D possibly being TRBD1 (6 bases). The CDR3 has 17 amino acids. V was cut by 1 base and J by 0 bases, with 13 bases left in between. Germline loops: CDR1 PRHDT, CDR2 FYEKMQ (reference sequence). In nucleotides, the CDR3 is TGTGCCAGCAGCTTAGAAGGTGGGGGCGGCTCTGGAAACACCATATATTTT. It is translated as CASSLEGGGGSGNTIYF.

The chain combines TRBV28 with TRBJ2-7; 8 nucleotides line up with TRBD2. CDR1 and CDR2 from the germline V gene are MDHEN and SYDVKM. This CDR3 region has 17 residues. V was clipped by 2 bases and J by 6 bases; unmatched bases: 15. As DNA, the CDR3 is TGTGCCAGCAGTTTACCCCCTTGGGGGACTAGTTCGATCGAGCAGTACTTC. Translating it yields CASSLPPWGTSSIEQYF.

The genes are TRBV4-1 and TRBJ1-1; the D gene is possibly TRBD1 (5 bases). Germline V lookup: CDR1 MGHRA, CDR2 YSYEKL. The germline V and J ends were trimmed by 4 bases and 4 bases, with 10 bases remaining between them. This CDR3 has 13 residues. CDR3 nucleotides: TGCGCCAGCAGCCCCCGGAGGGGCACTGAAGCTTTCTTT. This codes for CASSPRRGTEAFF.

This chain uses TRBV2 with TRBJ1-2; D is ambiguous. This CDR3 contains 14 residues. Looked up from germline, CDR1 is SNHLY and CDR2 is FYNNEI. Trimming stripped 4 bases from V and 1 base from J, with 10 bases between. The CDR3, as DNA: TGTGCCAGCAGTGTCTGGCCGATTAACTATGGCTACACCTTC. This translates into CASSVWPINYGYTF.

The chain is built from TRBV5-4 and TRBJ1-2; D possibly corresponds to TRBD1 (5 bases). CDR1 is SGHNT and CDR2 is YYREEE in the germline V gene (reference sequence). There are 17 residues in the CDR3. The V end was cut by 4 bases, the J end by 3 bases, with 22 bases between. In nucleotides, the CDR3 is TGTGCCAGCAGCCAGACAGTTATTGTGGCGGATGACTATGGCTACACCTTC. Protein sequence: CASSQTVIVADDYGYTF.

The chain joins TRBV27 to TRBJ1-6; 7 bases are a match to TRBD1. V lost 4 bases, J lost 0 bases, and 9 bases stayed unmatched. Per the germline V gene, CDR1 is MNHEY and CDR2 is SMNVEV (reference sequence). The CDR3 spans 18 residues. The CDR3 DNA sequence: TGTGCCAGCAGTTATAAAACAGGGGAGAGCTCCTATAATTCACCCCTCCACTTT. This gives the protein CASSYKTGESSYNSPLHF.

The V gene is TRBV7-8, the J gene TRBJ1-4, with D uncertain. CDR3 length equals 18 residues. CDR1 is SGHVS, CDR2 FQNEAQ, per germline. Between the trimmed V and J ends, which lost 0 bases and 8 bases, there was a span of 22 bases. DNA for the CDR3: TGTGCCAGCAGCTTAGCGGGTGATTACTTGCGGGAGCGAGAAAAACTGTTTTTT. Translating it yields CASSLAGDYLREREKLFF.

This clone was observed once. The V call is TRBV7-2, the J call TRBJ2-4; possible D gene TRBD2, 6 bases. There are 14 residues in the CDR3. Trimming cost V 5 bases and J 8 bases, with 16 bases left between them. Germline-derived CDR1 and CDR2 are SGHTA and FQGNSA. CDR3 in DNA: TGTGCCAGCAGCGCCTACCTTACGGGAGACATTCAGTACTTC. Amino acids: CASSAYLTGDIQYF.